The subject of this entry is one TCR beta chain. This sample is part of a study of T-cell memory formation after mild COVID-19. Via MiXCR, TCRdb re-called the 5' RACE reads, giving one row per CDR3 protein. Found here are about 470,000 distinct CDR3 sequences, approximately 23% of them singletons; the top ten hold roughly an eighth. V lost 1 base to trimming and J lost 6 bases; unmatched junction nucleotides: 9. Per the germline V gene, CDR1 is LGHDT and CDR2 is YNNKEL (reference sequence). The CDR3 totals 17 residues. The rearrangement links TRBV3-1 to TRBJ2-3; TRBD2 matches 11 bases. The clonotype was recovered from an adult woman who had mild COVID-19 (a few samples of this study predate the infection). Cell type and time point are not known. The sequenced sample consisted of PBMCs or a T cell subset sorted from them (not recorded which). CDR3 coding DNA: TGTGCCAGCAGCCAAGTTTCTAGCGGGAGGAAGGTGGATACGCAGTATTTT. The encoded protein is CASSQVSSGRKVDTQYF.